These 17 T cell receptor beta chains were sequenced from one sample in a study of IL-17A CD8 T cells in psoriatic arthritis synovium. Synovial fluid was aspirated from actively inflamed joints of psoriatic arthritis patients. Method: immunoSEQ multiplex PCR; TCRdb's copy keeps in-frame clones and lacks some. The sample lists roughly 2,100 clones; around three quarters were seen once. The sequenced material came from memory CD8+ T cells from synovial fluid. Subset in this sample: bulk memory CD8+ T cells (CD45RA-CD27+/- and CD45RA+CD27-). These receptors were taken from a human donor with psoriatic arthritis.

This chain joins TRBV1 and TRBJ2-7; the table names TRBD2, a call not compared with the DNA. TRBV1 is designated a pseudogene. This CDR3 is 14 amino acids long. The CDR3 DNA sequence: TGCACCAGCAGCCCCCGACTAGTGGTCGACGAGCAGTACGTC. This gives the protein CTSSPRLVVDEQYV.

The V and J genes are TRBV2 and TRBJ2-4; 8 positions agree with TRBD2. V was pared by 7 bases and J by 6 bases, with 5 bases of the junction left unmatched. Germline CDR1 SNHLY, CDR2 FYNNEI. This CDR3 is 13 amino acids long. CDR3: CASIAGGINIQYF. Written as DNA, the CDR3 is TGTGCCAGCATCGCGGGAGGAATAAACATTCAGTACTTC.

The rearrangement joins TRBV6-1 to TRBJ2-1; D ambiguous. The germline V and J ends were trimmed by 4 bases and 1 base, with 8 bases remaining between them. CDR3 size: 14 residues. Per germline, CDR1 MNHNS and CDR2 SASEGT. The CDR3 sequence is CASSVPDSYNEQFF. Written as DNA, the CDR3 is TGTGCCAGCAGTGTTCCGGATTCCTACAATGAGCAGTTCTTC.

V is TRBV6-5 and J is TRBJ2-3; 7 nucleotides agree with TRBD2. V shed 5 bases and J 7 bases; nucleotides not matched to a gene: 6. There are 13 residues in the CDR3. Germline V lookup: CDR1 MNHEY, CDR2 SVGAGI. The CDR3 spells CASSHRLAHTQYF. CDR3 coding DNA: TGTGCCAGCAGTCACCGACTAGCCCATACGCAGTATTTT.

This clone was seen more than once but under ten times. V usage is TRBV30 and J usage is TRBJ1-1; 7 nucleotides match TRBD1. The J segment lost 3 bases and the V segment lost 0 bases, leaving 4 bases of the junction unmatched. The CDR3 has 14 residues. Germline assignment: CDR1 GTSNPN and CDR2 SVGIG (reference sequence). CDR3 sequence (DNA): TGTGCCTGGAGTGTACAGGGGACCCACACTGAAGCTTTCTTT. Protein: CAWSVQGTHTEAFF. Together with reference TRBV30 and TRBJ1-1, the CDR3 gives the full variable domain: SQTIHQWPATLVQPVGSPLSLECTVEGTSNPNLYWYRQAAGRGLQLLFYSVGIGQISSEVPQNLSASRPQDRQFILSSKKLLLSDSGFYLCAWSVQGTHTEAFFGQGTRLTVV.

The rearrangement joins TRBV27 to TRBJ1-1; the D gene is possibly TRBD1 (6 bases). The V end was cut by 2 bases, the J end by 1 base, with 8 bases between. The CDR3 consists of 14 residues. From germline, CDR1 is MNHEY and CDR2 SMNVEV (reference sequence). The chain's CDR3 is CASSLGGGNTEAFF. CDR3 sequence (DNA): TGTGCCAGCAGTTTAGGGGGCGGGAACACTGAAGCTTTCTTT.

This chain connects TRBV5-1 to TRBJ1-4, with TRBD1 as a possible D gene (6 bases). The V and J ends lost 7 bases and 3 bases respectively, with 10 bases between them. The CDR3 loop spans 13 amino acids. The germline V gene has CDR1 SGHRS and CDR2 YFSETQ. In nucleotides, the CDR3 is TGCGCCAGCGAGGGGGTATCTAATGAAAAACTGTTTTTT. Its protein product is CASEGVSNEKLFF.

This clone has only one observation. The genes are TRBV19 and TRBJ1-3; maybe TRBD1 (5 bases). The germline V gene encodes CDR1 LNHDA and CDR2 SQIVND (reference sequence). V was cut by 7 bases and J by 2 bases, with 21 bases left in between. The CDR3 has 17 residues. CDR3 sequence reads: CASTPAWGVRPGNTIYF. CDR3 DNA sequence: TGTGCCAGTACTCCCGCCTGGGGGGTCAGGCCTGGAAACACCATATATTTT.

This clone was recorded a few times. This sequence joins TRBV6-1 and TRBJ2-7; D remains ambiguous. This CDR3 has 13 residues. Germline V CDR1 and CDR2: MNHNS, SASEGT. V was pared by 6 bases and J by 5 bases, with 14 bases between. CDR3 region: CASRPNEVHEQYV. CDR3 coding DNA: TGTGCCAGCAGGCCAAACGAGGTCCACGAGCAGTACGTC.

The V call is TRBV2, the J call TRBJ2-3; D might be TRBD1 (6 bases). V was cut by 10 bases and J by 1 base, with 24 bases left in between. Germline CDR1 reads SNHLY; CDR2 reads FYNNEI. The CDR3 length is 17 residues. The CDR3 DNA is TGTGCCACCAAGAAGGGGGTCCAAAACCCAGGCACAGATACGCAGTATTTT. This codes for CATKKGVQNPGTDTQYF.

The chain couples TRBV27 to TRBJ1-5; D uncertain. V dropped 3 bases and J dropped 6 bases, with 9 bases sitting between them. Per the germline V gene, CDR1 is MNHEY and CDR2 is SMNVEV (reference sequence). The CDR3 runs 13 residues. CDR3 DNA: TGTGCCAGCAGTTTGGTCCAGAGTCAGCCCCAGCATTTT. Protein sequence: CASSLVQSQPQHF.

The genes are TRBV5-6 and TRBJ2-3; D uncertain. CDR1 SGHDT and CDR2 YYEEEE come from the germline V gene. The CDR3 consists of 16 residues. V lost 3 bases and J 2 bases, leaving 16 bases between the germline ends. CDR3 amino acids: CASSSLVQEFTDTQYF. CDR3 coding DNA: TGTGCCAGCAGCTCCCTAGTTCAGGAGTTCACAGATACGCAGTATTTT.

V and J are TRBV11-2 and TRBJ2-7; D is uncertain. V lost 1 base and J lost 5, with 12 bases in between. Germline V CDR1 and CDR2: SGHAT, FQNNGV. CDR3 length equals 14 residues. The CDR3 DNA is TGTGCCAGCAGCTTAGTTGGGCTGCTCGACGAGCAGTACTTC. It yields the protein CASSLVGLLDEQYF.

In the case of this clone: This sample includes further DNA sequences coding for the same CDR3. The chain combines TRBV10-3 with TRBJ2-1, with 11 nucleotides matching TRBD2. The germline V gene has CDR1 ENHRY and CDR2 SYGVKD. The CDR3 runs 13 residues. V shed 6 bases and J 5 bases; nucleotides not matched to a gene: 0. The CDR3 reads CAIRGLADNEQFF. In DNA form, the CDR3 reads TGTGCCATCAGGGGACTAGCGGACAATGAGCAGTTCTTC.

This chain links TRBV5-4 with TRBJ2-7, with 9 positions matching TRBD2. Trimming cost V 0 bases and J 6 bases; bases outside gene matches: 4. This CDR3 region has 14 residues. CDR1 and CDR2 from the germline V gene are SGHNT and YYREEE (reference sequence). The CDR3 bases are TGTGCCAGCAGCTTGGTTAGCGGGAGATTCGAGCAGTACTTC. Translated, it gives CASSLVSGRFEQYF. The full variable domain, its missing parts supplied by reference TRBV5-4 and TRBJ2-7, is ETGVTQSPTHLIKTRGQQVTLRCSSQSGHNTVSWYQQALGQGPQFIFQYYREEENGRGNFPPRFSGLQFPNYSSELNVNALELDDSALYLCASSLVSGRFEQYFGPGTRLTVT.

V gene TRBV25-1 combines with J gene TRBJ1-2; 7 bases map to TRBD1. This CDR3 region has 18 residues. Per the germline V gene, CDR1 is MGHDK and CDR2 is SYGVNS. Unmatched junction bases numbered 17, after V lost 3 bases and J lost 4 bases. The CDR3 sequence: CASSDPLPRRDRSYGYTF. DNA of the CDR3: TGTGCCAGCAGTGACCCTCTCCCCCGCCGGGACAGATCCTATGGCTACACCTTC.

This clone is large. The chain employs TRBV5-6 and TRBJ2-5, with D tentatively TRBD1 (6 bases). Trimming removed 0 bases at V and 6 bases at J, with 12 bases between. The germline V gene encodes CDR1 SGHDT and CDR2 YYEEEE. The CDR3 has 14 residues. CDR3 nucleotide sequence: TGTGCCAGCAGCTTGGCCCTAGACAGGCAGACCCAGTACTTC. Translating gives CASSLALDRQTQYF.